Listed below are T cell receptor beta chains from one sample, sequenced in a study of T cells after yellow fever vaccination. TCRdb passed the 5' RACE reads through MiXCR, listing each CDR3 protein once. The sample has 180,000 or so distinct CDR3 sequences, roughly 9.6% seen once; the top ten hold 36%. This specimen was CD8+ T cells sorted from PBMCs, taken 15 days after the yellow fever booster vaccination. The source is a young man who received the YFV17D yellow fever vaccine. Each CDR3 is given with its conserved first and last residue. The D gene is left open where the match is weak. Size tells how often a clone was seen (once, few, many) or the class of an expanded clone, and some rows leave it out.

d_call,clone_size,v_call,j_call,cdr3_nt,cdr3_aa
TRBD1,.,TRBV5-1,TRBJ2-6,TGCGCCAGCAGCTTGGCTTGGGACAGGTCACTCTCTGGGGCCAACGTCCTGACTTTC,CASSLAWDRSLSGANVLTF
TRBD2,once,TRBV2,TRBJ2-6,TGTGCCAGCAGCGAAACTAGCGGGGGGTACTCTGGGGCCAACGTCCTGACTTTC,CASSETSGGYSGANVLTF
TRBD1,.,TRBV12-3/TRBV12-4,TRBJ2-3,TGTGCCAGCAGGACAGGGGGGACTAGCACAGATACGCAGTATTTT,CASRTGGTSTDTQYF
.,.,TRBV6-6,TRBJ1-1,TGTGCCAGCAGTTACGGCAGGGGCAACACTGAAGCTTTCTTT,CASSYGRGNTEAFF
.,.,TRBV7-2,TRBJ2-5,TGTGCCAGCAGCTTAGCGGTGACTCCCGACCAGTACTTC,CASSLAVTPDQYF
TRBD1,many,TRBV12-3/TRBV12-4,TRBJ2-3,TGTGCCAGCAGTGTTAGACAGGGGCAAGATACGCAGTATTTT,CASSVRQGQDTQYF
.,.,TRBV2,TRBJ2-5,TGTGCCAGCAGTGGGGGGGACACGTACCAAGAGACCCAGTACTTC,CASSGGDTYQETQYF
TRBD1,many,TRBV29-1,TRBJ2-3,TGCAGCGTTGAAGATCCAAGGGACAGAACCACAGATACGCAGTATTTT,CSVEDPRDRTTDTQYF
.,.,TRBV7-9,TRBJ2-3,TGTGCCAGCAGGCCCCGCGGCACAGATACGCAGTATTTT,CASRPRGTDTQYF
TRBD2,few,TRBV10-2,TRBJ2-3,TGCGCCAGCAGTGAGTCGGGCGGGGGGCTTACAGATACGCAGTATTTT,CASSESGGGLTDTQYF
TRBD1,.,TRBV4-1,TRBJ1-2,TGCGCCAGCAGCCAAGTAGGGACAGGGTACGGCTACACCTTC,CASSQVGTGYGYTF
TRBD2,many,TRBV3-1,TRBJ2-3,TGTGCCAGCAGCCAAGGGCGGGGGGCAGATACGCAGTATTTT,CASSQGRGADTQYF
TRBD1,once,TRBV30,TRBJ1-2,TGTGCCTGGACAGGGGGGACCTATGGCTACACCTTC,CAWTGGTYGYTF
.,few,TRBV9,TRBJ2-5,TGTGCCAGCAGCCCCACTGGGGGGCAGGAGAAGACCCAGTACTTC,CASSPTGGQEKTQYF
TRBD1,many,TRBV7-8,TRBJ1-1,TGTGCCAGCAGCTTCGGGACAGGACGTACTGAAGCTTTCTTT,CASSFGTGRTEAFF
TRBD1,few,TRBV2,TRBJ1-4,TGTGCCAGCAACGTCTACAGGGGCGAGGGGGCTAATGAAAAACTGTTTTTT,CASNVYRGEGANEKLFF
.,few,TRBV6-2/TRBV6-3,TRBJ2-5,TGTGCCAGCAGTTATCCCGGGTCCCCAAGGGTGGAGACCCAGTACTTC,CASSYPGSPRVETQYF
.,few,TRBV7-6,TRBJ2-2,TGTGCCAGCAGTGAGCCCGGGGAGCTGTTTTTT,CASSEPGELFF
.,.,TRBV13,TRBJ2-3,TGTGCCAGCAGCGAGACGGTGGTTGCAGATACGCAGTATTTT,CASSETVVADTQYF
.,few,TRBV4-2,TRBJ2-2,TGTGCCAGCAGCCAAGCCTCGGGACTTACCGGGGAGCTGTTTTTT,CASSQASGLTGELFF
.,few,TRBV6-5,TRBJ2-3,TGTGCCAGCAGTTGGTCCTCCGCGGCCACAGATACGCAGTATTTT,CASSWSSAATDTQYF
.,.,TRBV4-2,TRBJ1-2,TGTGCCAGCAGCCAAGGTCAAGGTTTCAGCTATGGCTACACCTTC,CASSQGQGFSYGYTF
.,.,TRBV4-1,TRBJ1-4,TGCGCCAGCAGCCAAGGGGCCTCTACAACTAATGAAAAACTGTTTTTT,CASSQGASTTNEKLFF
.,few,TRBV12-3/TRBV12-4,TRBJ2-4,TGTGCCAGCACTTCTGGTTGGAACATTCAGTACTTC,CASTSGWNIQYF
TRBD1,.,TRBV10-1,TRBJ2-3,TGCGCCAGCAGTGAATCGGGACAGTACACAGATACGCAGTATTTT,CASSESGQYTDTQYF
TRBD2,many,TRBV5-1,TRBJ2-5,TGCGCCAGCAGCGTGGGACTAGCGGGGGAAGAGACCCAGTACTTC,CASSVGLAGEETQYF
.,.,TRBV29-1,TRBJ2-7,TGCAGCGTTGAAGAGATACAGGGAACCTACGAGCAGTACTTC,CSVEEIQGTYEQYF
.,few,TRBV4-3,TRBJ2-5,TGCGCCAGCAGCCAAGTTCAGCAAGAGACCCAGTACTTC,CASSQVQQETQYF
TRBD1,once,TRBV7-9,TRBJ2-3,TGTGCCAGCAGCCCCGCCGGGACAGGGGGCGGGGCAGATACGCAGTATTTT,CASSPAGTGGGADTQYF
.,.,TRBV7-3,TRBJ2-2,TGTGCCAGCAGCTCCCAGGGTGGGACCGGGGAGCTGTTTTTT,CASSSQGGTGELFF
.,few,TRBV7-9,TRBJ2-2,TGTGCCAGCAGCGCCGAGATGAACACCGGGGAGCTGTTTTTT,CASSAEMNTGELFF
TRBD1,.,TRBV4-1,TRBJ2-7,TGCGCCAGCAGCCTTTGGGGACAGGGGGCGGTCGAGCAGTACTTC,CASSLWGQGAVEQYF
.,.,TRBV2,TRBJ2-3,TGTGCCAGCAGCGGCTATGACCACACAGATACGCAGTATTTT,CASSGYDHTDTQYF
TRBD1,.,TRBV7-9,TRBJ2-1,TGTGCCAGCAGCCACTCGGGACAGCTCAATGAGCAGTTCTTC,CASSHSGQLNEQFF
.,.,TRBV20-1,TRBJ2-1,TGCAGTGCTAGGGACCCATTTAGCTCCTACAATGAGCAGTTCTTC,CSARDPFSSYNEQFF